The present TCR beta chain was sequenced within a study of radiation and T cells in renal cell carcinoma. Findings and caveats of the study: Without pretreatment biopsies, baseline tumor clonotype presence was undetermined. In blood, top tumor clones expanded by 2 weeks, shrinking by 4.

Only in-frame clones appear in the TCRdb table, and some are missing; sequencing was by immunoSEQ multiplex PCR. The data show roughly 90,000 clones, around 81% seen once. This sample's time point: blood 4 weeks post-SBRT, at nephrectomy. Treatment reported: 15 Gy SBRT to primary tumor, nephrectomy 4 weeks later. The patient's renal cell carcinoma had clear cell pathology. As to this clone: Its antigen is not identified.

The ends were cut back, 5 bases at V and 5 bases at J, with 7 bases in the middle. This CDR3 has 12 residues. The germline V gene has CDR1 MNHEY and CDR2 SVGAGI. The source of this sequence is a man aged 45-65 years with renal cell carcinoma. The sequenced sample was blood, obtained from a patient whose treatment included radiotherapy and nephrectomy. The chain uses TRBV6-5 and TRBJ1-5; D is unresolved. The CDR3 is CASSQIDQPQHF. CDR3 DNA sequence: TGTGCCAGCAGTCAGATTGATCAGCCCCAGCATTTT.